The rows below give T cell receptor beta chains drawn from one sample of a study of technical replicates of blood from a handful of donors. The table came from immunoSEQ multiplex PCR; TCRdb's copy has only in-frame clones and leaves some out. The sample lists roughly 80,000 clones, roughly 93% seen once, with 0.2% to 0.25% in the top ten. What was sequenced was T cells isolated from PBMCs. These receptors were taken from a human donor in good health. Each CDR3 is given with its conserved first and last residue. Each record gives: J gene, D gene, clone size, V gene, CDR3 DNA, CDR3 protein. D genes are given only for firm matches. Only part of the rows carry a size: once, few, many, or a class if the clone is expanded.

J gene: TRBJ2-1; D gene: TRBD2; clone size: NA; V gene: TRBV5-4; CDR3 DNA: TGTGCCAGCAGCTATTGGACTAGCGGGAACAATGAGCAGTTCTTC; CDR3 protein: CASSYWTSGNNEQFF
J gene: TRBJ1-1; D gene: NA; clone size: NA; V gene: TRBV10-3; CDR3 DNA: TGTGCCATCAGTGAGTCACAGGACGAGAGTGAAGCTTTCTTT; CDR3 protein: CAISESQDESEAFF
J gene: TRBJ1-6; D gene: NA; clone size: NA; V gene: TRBV18; CDR3 DNA: TGTGCCAGCTCACCGGTAGAGGGCCGAAATTCACCCCTCCACTTT; CDR3 protein: CASSPVEGRNSPLHF
J gene: TRBJ2-7; D gene: NA; clone size: few; V gene: TRBV28; CDR3 DNA: TGTGCCAGCAGCCTCCCTACAGGGACCTACGAGCAGTACTTC; CDR3 protein: CASSLPTGTYEQYF
J gene: TRBJ2-1; D gene: TRBD2; clone size: NA; V gene: TRBV7-6; CDR3 DNA: TGTGCCAGCAGCCTATCAGCGGGGGGGCCGAGTTTGTCCTACAATGAGCAGTTCTTC; CDR3 protein: CASSLSAGGPSLSYNEQFF
J gene: TRBJ2-1; D gene: NA; clone size: NA; V gene: TRBV19; CDR3 DNA: TGTGCCAGTAGTATTGGTACCAGCTCCTACAATGAGCAGTTCTTC; CDR3 protein: CASSIGTSSYNEQFF
J gene: TRBJ2-7; D gene: TRBD2; clone size: NA; V gene: TRBV19; CDR3 DNA: TGTGCCAGTAGTATAATAGCGGGAGCCTACGAGCAGTACTTC; CDR3 protein: CASSIIAGAYEQYF
J gene: TRBJ2-2; D gene: NA; clone size: NA; V gene: TRBV11-2; CDR3 DNA: TGTGCCAGCAGCTCCTACCGGGAAAACACCGGGGAGCTGTTTTTT; CDR3 protein: CASSSYRENTGELFF
J gene: TRBJ2-1; D gene: TRBD2; clone size: NA; V gene: TRBV7-8; CDR3 DNA: TGTGCCAGCAGCCACCAGAGGGGAAAAGCGGGGGGGCACCATGAGCAGTTCTTC; CDR3 protein: CASSHQRGKAGGHHEQFF
J gene: TRBJ2-1; D gene: TRBD2; clone size: few; V gene: TRBV27; CDR3 DNA: TGTGCCAGCAGTCGATCGGGCGGGAGTTCCTACAATGAGCAGTTCTTC; CDR3 protein: CASSRSGGSSYNEQFF
J gene: TRBJ2-5; D gene: TRBD2; clone size: NA; V gene: TRBV5-1; CDR3 DNA: TGCGCCAGCAGGCAGACGGGACTAGCGGGAGCGGAGACCCAGTACTTC; CDR3 protein: CASRQTGLAGAETQYF
J gene: TRBJ2-1; D gene: TRBD1; clone size: NA; V gene: TRBV15; CDR3 DNA: TGTGCCACCAGCAGATCGGGACAGGGTAAGCGGAATGAGCAGTTCTTC; CDR3 protein: CATSRSGQGKRNEQFF
J gene: TRBJ1-5; D gene: NA; clone size: NA; V gene: TRBV4-1; CDR3 DNA: TGCGCCAGCAGCCAAGGTCAGGGAAATCAGCCCCAGCATTTT; CDR3 protein: CASSQGQGNQPQHF
J gene: TRBJ2-3; D gene: NA; clone size: NA; V gene: TRBV28; CDR3 DNA: TGTGCCAGCAGTTTTTTCGGGAAGAGCACAGATACGCAGTATTTT; CDR3 protein: CASSFFGKSTDTQYF
J gene: TRBJ1-4; D gene: TRBD1; clone size: once; V gene: TRBV28; CDR3 DNA: TGTGCCAGCAGTTGGGGACAGGGGCAGGATGAAAAACTGTTTTTT; CDR3 protein: CASSWGQGQDEKLFF
J gene: TRBJ1-2; D gene: NA; clone size: NA; V gene: TRBV5-4; CDR3 DNA: TGTGCCAGCAGCACCCCTCTCTTGGAGGGGAACTATGGCTACACCTTC; CDR3 protein: CASSTPLLEGNYGYTF
J gene: TRBJ2-7; D gene: NA; clone size: few; V gene: TRBV27; CDR3 DNA: TGTGCCAGCAGTCCCCATCGGTCCGAGCAGTACTTC; CDR3 protein: CASSPHRSEQYF
J gene: TRBJ2-7; D gene: TRBD2; clone size: once; V gene: TRBV9; CDR3 DNA: TGTGCCAGCAGCGGGACTAGCGGGAACGAGCAGTACTTC; CDR3 protein: CASSGTSGNEQYF
J gene: TRBJ2-1; D gene: TRBD2; clone size: NA; V gene: TRBV9; CDR3 DNA: TGTGCCAGCAGCGTGACTAGCGGGGGGTACAATGAGCAGTTCTTC; CDR3 protein: CASSVTSGGYNEQFF
J gene: TRBJ2-7; D gene: TRBD2; clone size: NA; V gene: TRBV5-1; CDR3 DNA: TGCGCCAGCAGCGTTACTAGCGGATACGAGCAGTACTTC; CDR3 protein: CASSVTSGYEQYF
J gene: TRBJ1-4; D gene: NA; clone size: NA; V gene: TRBV12-5; CDR3 DNA: TGTGCTAGGTCGGGGGGATGCCAATTTAATGAAAAACTGTTTTTT; CDR3 protein: CARSGGCQFNEKLFF
J gene: TRBJ2-3; D gene: NA; clone size: NA; V gene: TRBV7-9; CDR3 DNA: TGTGCCAGCAGCTTGCCTGGCGGGCTCACAGATACGCAGTATTTT; CDR3 protein: CASSLPGGLTDTQYF
J gene: TRBJ2-7; D gene: TRBD2; clone size: once; V gene: TRBV13; CDR3 DNA: TGTGCCAGCGGGGGGGGTATATACGAGCAGTACTTC; CDR3 protein: CASGGGIYEQYF
J gene: TRBJ1-6; D gene: NA; clone size: NA; V gene: TRBV13; CDR3 DNA: TGTGCCAGCAGCTTAGGGGGGCGTCACTCACCCCTCCACTTT; CDR3 protein: CASSLGGRHSPLHF
J gene: TRBJ2-7; D gene: TRBD1; clone size: NA; V gene: TRBV28; CDR3 DNA: TGTGCCAGCAGTTTACTCGGTGGGACAGACTACGAGCAGTACTTC; CDR3 protein: CASSLLGGTDYEQYF
J gene: TRBJ2-5; D gene: NA; clone size: NA; V gene: TRBV5-1; CDR3 DNA: TGCGCCAGCACCGAGGCGGGGATAGACAGGGATTGGCAAGAGACCCAGTACTTC; CDR3 protein: CASTEAGIDRDWQETQYF
J gene: TRBJ1-2; D gene: NA; clone size: NA; V gene: TRBV28; CDR3 DNA: TGTGCCAGCAGTTTAACCGGACCCGGCAGGGCAAACTATGGCTACACCTTC; CDR3 protein: CASSLTGPGRANYGYTF
J gene: TRBJ1-5; D gene: TRBD1; clone size: NA; V gene: TRBV10-2; CDR3 DNA: TGCGCCAGCAGTCCCGACAGGGGAGGCGGTCAGCCCCAGCATTTT; CDR3 protein: CASSPDRGGGQPQHF
J gene: TRBJ1-2; D gene: NA; clone size: NA; V gene: TRBV5-6; CDR3 DNA: TGTGCCAGCAGCTTGGGCAGGGGCTATGGCTACACCTTC; CDR3 protein: CASSLGRGYGYTF
J gene: TRBJ2-5; D gene: NA; clone size: NA; V gene: TRBV6-5; CDR3 DNA: TGTGCCAGCAGTTTTCCGGCGTCAGGGACCCAGTACTTC; CDR3 protein: CASSFPASGTQYF
J gene: TRBJ2-7; D gene: NA; clone size: NA; V gene: TRBV5-1; CDR3 DNA: TGCGCCAGCAGCTTTGACAACTACGAGCAGTACTTC; CDR3 protein: CASSFDNYEQYF
J gene: TRBJ1-6; D gene: NA; clone size: NA; V gene: TRBV11-2; CDR3 DNA: TGTGCCAGCAGCTTAAGTCGCCGGGGGGCAAATTCACCCCTCCACTTT; CDR3 protein: CASSLSRRGANSPLHF
J gene: TRBJ2-7; D gene: TRBD2; clone size: NA; V gene: TRBV28; CDR3 DNA: TGTGCCAGCAGGATGACTAGCGGGAGCTACGAGCAGTACTTC; CDR3 protein: CASRMTSGSYEQYF
J gene: TRBJ2-1; D gene: TRBD1; clone size: once; V gene: TRBV10-3; CDR3 DNA: TGTGCCATCAGTTTACCGGGACAGGGGGGTCATGAGCAGTTCTTC; CDR3 protein: CAISLPGQGGHEQFF
J gene: TRBJ1-5; D gene: NA; clone size: NA; V gene: TRBV7-9; CDR3 DNA: TGTGCCAGCAGCCGTTTAGAGGCAGAACCTTATCAGCCCCAGCATTTT; CDR3 protein: CASSRLEAEPYQPQHF
J gene: TRBJ2-6; D gene: NA; clone size: NA; V gene: TRBV7-8; CDR3 DNA: TGTGCCAGCAGCCTGACTAGTGCCGGGGCCAACGTCCTGACTTTC; CDR3 protein: CASSLTSAGANVLTF
J gene: TRBJ2-7; D gene: NA; clone size: NA; V gene: TRBV7-9; CDR3 DNA: TGTGCCAGCAGCTTTGACGGGGGACCTTTTCTCGAGCAGTACTTC; CDR3 protein: CASSFDGGPFLEQYF
J gene: TRBJ1-2; D gene: NA; clone size: NA; V gene: TRBV28; CDR3 DNA: TGTGCCAGCAGTTTCCCCTTTAGTACCTATGGCTACACCTTC; CDR3 protein: CASSFPFSTYGYTF
J gene: TRBJ2-3; D gene: TRBD2; clone size: NA; V gene: TRBV13; CDR3 DNA: TGTGCCAGCAGCTCACCCAGGACTAGCGGGAGAGAATTCTATGGTACAGATACGCAGTATTTT; CDR3 protein: CASSSPRTSGREFYGTDTQYF
J gene: TRBJ2-5; D gene: NA; clone size: NA; V gene: TRBV7-9; CDR3 DNA: TGTGCCAGCAGTCGCCGAAGCCTAGAGACCCAGTACTTC; CDR3 protein: CASSRRSLETQYF
J gene: TRBJ1-4; D gene: NA; clone size: NA; V gene: TRBV19; CDR3 DNA: TGTGCCAGTAGCGGTCCGCAGCAGGACTTTAATGAAAAACTGTTTTTT; CDR3 protein: CASSGPQQDFNEKLFF
J gene: TRBJ1-2; D gene: NA; clone size: NA; V gene: TRBV6-5; CDR3 DNA: TGTGCCAGCAGCCCGACCGGCCTGGGCGGGTATGGCTACACCTTC; CDR3 protein: CASSPTGLGGYGYTF
J gene: TRBJ2-5; D gene: NA; clone size: NA; V gene: TRBV9; CDR3 DNA: TGTGCCAGCAGCGTAGGGGCAGGGCGAGAGACCCAGTACTTC; CDR3 protein: CASSVGAGRETQYF
J gene: TRBJ1-1; D gene: NA; clone size: NA; V gene: TRBV6-1; CDR3 DNA: TGTGCCACTCCTAGGGAAACGCCAGGGTGGGCTTTCTTT; CDR3 protein: CATPRETPGWAFF
J gene: TRBJ1-4; D gene: NA; clone size: NA; V gene: TRBV9; CDR3 DNA: TGTGCCAGCAGCGTAGGCCAGCGAAATGAAAAACTGTTTTTT; CDR3 protein: CASSVGQRNEKLFF
J gene: TRBJ1-2; D gene: NA; clone size: NA; V gene: TRBV12-5; CDR3 DNA: TGTGCTAGTGGTTTAGAAGGGGCCGGTGGCTACACCTTC; CDR3 protein: CASGLEGAGGYTF
J gene: TRBJ2-2; D gene: NA; clone size: once; V gene: TRBV9; CDR3 DNA: TGTGCCAGCAGCGTAGCTCTAGGGGCCGGGGAGCTGTTTTTT; CDR3 protein: CASSVALGAGELFF
J gene: TRBJ2-2; D gene: NA; clone size: once; V gene: TRBV7-9; CDR3 DNA: TGTGCCAGCAGCTTCCTCCCAGGGGACGTCACCGGGGAGCTGTTTTTT; CDR3 protein: CASSFLPGDVTGELFF
J gene: TRBJ2-1; D gene: TRBD2; clone size: once; V gene: TRBV2; CDR3 DNA: TGTGCCAGCAGCGCCGGGACTACCTCCTACAATGAGCAGTTCTTC; CDR3 protein: CASSAGTTSYNEQFF
J gene: TRBJ1-1; D gene: TRBD1; clone size: NA; V gene: TRBV5-5; CDR3 DNA: TGTGCCAGCAGCCGAGGGGACAGCTTGAGAGAAGCTTTCTTT; CDR3 protein: CASSRGDSLREAFF